This T cell receptor beta chain derives from a study of T cells in tuberculosis. Study summary: This South African cohort compared adolescents with or without latent tuberculosis against adults with active tuberculosis.

A word on this clone: Its matching antigen is unknown.

J gave up 9 bases and V 1 base, and 18 bases lay outside the gene matches. The CDR3 covers 18 residues. CDR1 and CDR2 from the germline V gene are LGHNA and YNFKEQ. Each clinical donor contributed on average approximately 93,000 T cells from unsorted cryopreserved PBMC. Study-wide findings and caveats: GMM-specific TCRs were nearer to active tuberculosis alpha repertoires, suggesting expansion. Classification accuracy was about 90% (AUROC under 0.95) with the GMM-specific repertoire.

Here immunoSEQ multiplex PCR was the method, and the copy in TCRdb shows in-frame clones only, minus some. The table lists over 25,000 clones, roughly 96% of them singletons. The clonotype comes from a donor between 10 and 35 years old with latent tuberculosis or without tuberculosis infection. The chain combines TRBV4-2 with TRBJ2-1, with TRBD2 matching 7 bases. Sequencing was carried out using PBMCs. The chain's CDR3 is CASSQGNFAGADFLEQFF. CDR3 coding DNA: TGTGCCAGCAGCCAAGGAAATTTTGCGGGAGCGGACTTCCTTGAGCAGTTCTTC.